A selection of T cell receptor beta chains follows, all from one sample in a study of T cells in Graves' hyperthyroidism and ophthalmopathy. MiXCR was run by TCRdb on the multiplex PCR reads, yielding one entry per CDR3 protein. The data hold fewer than 350,000 distinct CDR3 sequences, with approximately 18% observed a single time. The sample consisted of blood. The receptors come from a man in his forties or fifties with Graves' ophthalmopathy. The CDR3 runs from the conserved cysteine through the conserved F or W.

J | V | CDR3
TRBJ1-1 | TRBV19 | CASSILGGRNTEAFF
TRBJ2-6 | TRBV3-1 | CATTDRAGANVLTF
TRBJ2-7 | TRBV2 | CASSGLVTAYSYEQYF
TRBJ2-2 | TRBV11-3 | CASSLNGELFF
TRBJ2-1 | TRBV7-3 | CASSLTGGRAKNEQFF
TRBJ2-7 | TRBV6-6 | CASSYRDRANGQYF
TRBJ2-1 | TRBV7-9 | CASSFPVKGSDEQFF
TRBJ2-7 | TRBV4-1 | CASSQERRGTGYEQYF
TRBJ1-4 | TRBV19 | CASNGGMSGENEKLFF
TRBJ1-1 | TRBV24-1 | CATSDFRGTEAFF
TRBJ2-5 | TRBV5-1 | CASSLSTGQETQYF
TRBJ2-7 | TRBV7-2 | CASSLGLQASYEQYF
TRBJ2-1 | TRBV11-2 | CASSLQRSSYNEQFF
TRBJ1-1 | TRBV7-8 | CASSRSSTTGGTEAFF
TRBJ2-1 | TRBV24-1 | CATSDAGTSGRRNEQFF
TRBJ2-5 | TRBV19 | CASSMVSRQETQYF
TRBJ1-1 | TRBV6-1 | CASGAGYTEAFF
TRBJ1-4 | TRBV9 | CASSPQTGTSEKLFF
TRBJ1-5 | TRBV20-1 | CSARDGGGYSNQPQHF
TRBJ2-7 | TRBV5-1 | CASSLDGSSYEQYF
TRBJ2-7 | TRBV7-9 | CASSSLASEQYF
TRBJ2-7 | TRBV7-3 | CAGGERGAYEQYF
TRBJ2-2 | TRBV7-3 | CASSMTSATTGELFF
TRBJ1-1 | TRBV2 | CASVGVTEAFF
TRBJ2-2 | TRBV7-9 | CASSPSGELFF
TRBJ2-1 | TRBV18 | CASSPHRDFNEQFF
TRBJ2-1 | TRBV12-3/TRBV12-4 | CASSQERRVMSEQFF
TRBJ1-1 | TRBV5-1 | CASSLGQGWMNTEAFF
TRBJ2-7 | TRBV3-1 | CASSRGTSGFYEQYF
TRBJ2-7 | TRBV20-1 | CSARGTGGLYEQYF
TRBJ2-3 | TRBV14 | CASSQQWTGGTDDTQYF
TRBJ2-1 | TRBV29-1 | CSVDEGAFDEQFF
TRBJ1-1 | TRBV12-5 | CASGLGSGTEAFF